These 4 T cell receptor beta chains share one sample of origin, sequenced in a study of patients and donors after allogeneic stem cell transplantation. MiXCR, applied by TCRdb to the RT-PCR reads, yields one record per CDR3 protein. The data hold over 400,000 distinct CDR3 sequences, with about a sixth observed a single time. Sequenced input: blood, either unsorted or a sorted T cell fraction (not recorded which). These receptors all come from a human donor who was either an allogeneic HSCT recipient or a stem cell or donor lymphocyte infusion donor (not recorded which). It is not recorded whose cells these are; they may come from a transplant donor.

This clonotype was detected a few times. Here the CDR3 DNA reads TGTGCCAGCAGCTTTTTAGCGGGAGCCCCGACAGATACGCAGTATTTT. Translation: CASSFLAGAPTDTQYF. The rearrangement uses TRBV7-9 and TRBJ2-3, with 9 bases lining up with TRBD2. The CDR3 consists of 16 residues. Germline CDR1 and CDR2: SEHNR and FQNEAQ (reference sequence). Trimming took 3 bases from V and 3 from J; bases not matched to a gene: 7.

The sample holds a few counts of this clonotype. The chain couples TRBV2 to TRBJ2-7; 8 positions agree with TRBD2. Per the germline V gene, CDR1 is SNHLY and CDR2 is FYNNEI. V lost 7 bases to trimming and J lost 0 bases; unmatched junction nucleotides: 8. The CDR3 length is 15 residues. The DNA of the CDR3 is TGTGCCAGCATATTAGCGGGAATGCGCTCCTACGAGCAGTACTTC. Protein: CASILAGMRSYEQYF.

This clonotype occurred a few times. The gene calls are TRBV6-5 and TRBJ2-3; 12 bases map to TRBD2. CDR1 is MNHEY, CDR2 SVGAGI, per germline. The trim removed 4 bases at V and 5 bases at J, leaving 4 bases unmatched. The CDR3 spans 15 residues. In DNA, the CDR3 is TGTGCCAGCAGTTCTAGCGGGGGGGCCGGAGATACGCAGTATTTT. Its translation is CASSSSGGAGDTQYF.

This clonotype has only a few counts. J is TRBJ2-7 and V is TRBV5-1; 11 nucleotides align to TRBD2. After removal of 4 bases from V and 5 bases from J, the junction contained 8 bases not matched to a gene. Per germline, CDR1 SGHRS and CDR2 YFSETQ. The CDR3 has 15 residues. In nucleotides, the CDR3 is TGCGCCAGCAGCCGCTGGACTAGCGGGTCGGACGAGCAGTACTTC. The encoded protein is CASSRWTSGSDEQYF.